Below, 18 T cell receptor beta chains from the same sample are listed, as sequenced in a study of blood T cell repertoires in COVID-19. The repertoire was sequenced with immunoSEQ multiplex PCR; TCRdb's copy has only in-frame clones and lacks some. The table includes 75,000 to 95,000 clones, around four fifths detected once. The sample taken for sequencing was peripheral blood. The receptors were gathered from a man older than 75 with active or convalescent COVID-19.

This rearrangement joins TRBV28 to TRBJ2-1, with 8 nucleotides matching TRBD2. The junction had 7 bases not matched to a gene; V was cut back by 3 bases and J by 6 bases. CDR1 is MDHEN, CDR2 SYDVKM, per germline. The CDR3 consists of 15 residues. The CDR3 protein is CASSLRGGSPNEQFF. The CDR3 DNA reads TGTGCCAGCAGTTTGCGCGGGGGGTCCCCCAATGAGCAGTTCTTC.

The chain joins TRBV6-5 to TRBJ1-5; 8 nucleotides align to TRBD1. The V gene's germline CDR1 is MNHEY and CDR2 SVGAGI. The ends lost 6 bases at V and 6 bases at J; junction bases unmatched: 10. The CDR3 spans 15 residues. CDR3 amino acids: CASSPDRGGSQPQHF. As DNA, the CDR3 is TGTGCCAGCAGCCCCGACAGGGGAGGAAGTCAGCCCCAGCATTTT.

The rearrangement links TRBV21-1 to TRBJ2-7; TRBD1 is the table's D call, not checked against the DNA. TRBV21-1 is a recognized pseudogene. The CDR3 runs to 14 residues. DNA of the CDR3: TGTGCCAGCAGCCCCCCGACAGGGGCCCCCGAGCAGTACGTC. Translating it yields CASSPPTGAPEQYV.

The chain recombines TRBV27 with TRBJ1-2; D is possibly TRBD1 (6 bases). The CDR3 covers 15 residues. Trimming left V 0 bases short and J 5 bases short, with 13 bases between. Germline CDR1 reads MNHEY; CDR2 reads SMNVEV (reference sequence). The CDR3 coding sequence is TGTGCCAGCAGTTTATCCTATGGACAGAGGTATGGCTACACCTTC. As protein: CASSLSYGQRYGYTF.

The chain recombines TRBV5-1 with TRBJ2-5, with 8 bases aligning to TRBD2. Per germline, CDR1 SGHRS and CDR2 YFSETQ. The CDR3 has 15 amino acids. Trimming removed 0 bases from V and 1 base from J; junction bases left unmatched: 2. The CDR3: CASSLAGTSQETQYF. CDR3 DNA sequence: TGCGCCAGCAGCTTGGCCGGGACTAGCCAAGAGACCCAGTACTTC.

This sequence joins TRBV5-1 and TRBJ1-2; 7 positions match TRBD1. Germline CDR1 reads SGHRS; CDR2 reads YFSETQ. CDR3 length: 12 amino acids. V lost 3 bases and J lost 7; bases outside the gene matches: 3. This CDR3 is CASSWGQSGYTF. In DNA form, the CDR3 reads TGCGCCAGCAGCTGGGGACAGTCTGGCTACACCTTC.

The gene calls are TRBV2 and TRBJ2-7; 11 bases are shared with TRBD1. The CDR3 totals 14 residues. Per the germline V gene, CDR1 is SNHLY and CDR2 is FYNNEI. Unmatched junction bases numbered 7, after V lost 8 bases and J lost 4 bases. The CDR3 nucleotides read TGTGCCAGCCAGGGACAGGGGGTGATGTACGAGCAGTACGTC. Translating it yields CASQGQGVMYEQYV.

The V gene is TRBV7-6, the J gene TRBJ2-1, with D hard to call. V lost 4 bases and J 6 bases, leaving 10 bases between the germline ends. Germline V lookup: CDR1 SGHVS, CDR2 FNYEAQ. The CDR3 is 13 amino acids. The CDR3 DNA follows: TGTGCCAGCAGCTCCTCTGCAGGCAATGAGCAGTTCTTC. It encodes CASSSSAGNEQFF.

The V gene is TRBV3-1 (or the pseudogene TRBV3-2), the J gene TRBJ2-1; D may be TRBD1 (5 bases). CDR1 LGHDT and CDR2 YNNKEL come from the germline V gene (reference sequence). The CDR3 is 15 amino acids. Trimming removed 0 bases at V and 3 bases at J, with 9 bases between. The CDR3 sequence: CASSQDRQGYNEQFF. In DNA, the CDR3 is TGTGCCAGCAGCCAAGATCGGCAGGGCTACAATGAGCAGTTCTTC.

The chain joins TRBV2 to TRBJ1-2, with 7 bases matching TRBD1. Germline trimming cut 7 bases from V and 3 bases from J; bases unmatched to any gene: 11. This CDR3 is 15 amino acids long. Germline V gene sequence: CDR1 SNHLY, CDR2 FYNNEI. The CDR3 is CASTVLAGGHYGYTF. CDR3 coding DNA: TGTGCCAGCACCGTTTTGGCAGGGGGACACTATGGCTACACCTTC. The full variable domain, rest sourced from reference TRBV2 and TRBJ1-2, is EPEVTQTPSHQVTQMGQEVILRCVPISNHLYFYWYRQILGQKVEFLVSFYNNEISEKSEIFDDQFSVERPDGSNFTLKIRSTKLEDSAMYFCASTVLAGGHYGYTFGSGTRLTVV.

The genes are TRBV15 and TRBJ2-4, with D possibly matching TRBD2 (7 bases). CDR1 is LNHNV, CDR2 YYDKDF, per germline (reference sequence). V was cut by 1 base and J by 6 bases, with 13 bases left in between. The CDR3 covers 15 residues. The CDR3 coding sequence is TGTGCCACCAGCAGAGTTCGGGGGGCCGGAAACATTCAGTACTTC. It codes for CATSRVRGAGNIQYF.

This CDR3 reads CASSRDRELGRQYV. The CDR3 DNA sequence: TGTGCCAGCAGCAGGGACAGGGAACTCGGTAGGCAGTACGTC. This rearrangement joins TRBV5-6 to TRBJ2-7; TRBD1 matches at 9 bases. Germline CDR1 reads SGHDT; CDR2 reads YYEEEE. J gave up 9 bases and V 4 bases, and 11 bases lay outside the gene matches. This CDR3 is 14 amino acids long.

Here the CDR3 reads CASSYSNYYNEQFF. The CDR3 coding sequence is TGTGCCAGTAGTTACAGTAATTACTACAATGAGCAGTTCTTC. The chain is built from TRBV19 and TRBJ2-1, with D uncertain. Germline V gene sequence: CDR1 LNHDA, CDR2 SQIVND (reference sequence). The germline V and J ends were trimmed by 5 bases and 3 bases, with 11 bases remaining between them. This CDR3 is built from 14 residues.

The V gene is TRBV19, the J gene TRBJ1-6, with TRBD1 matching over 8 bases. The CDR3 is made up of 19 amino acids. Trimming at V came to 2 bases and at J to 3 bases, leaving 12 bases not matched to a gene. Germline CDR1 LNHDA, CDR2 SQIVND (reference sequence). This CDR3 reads CASSISGTGGFGYNSPLHF. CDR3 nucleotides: TGTGCCAGTAGTATATCCGGGACAGGTGGTTTTGGCTATAATTCACCCCTCCACTTT.

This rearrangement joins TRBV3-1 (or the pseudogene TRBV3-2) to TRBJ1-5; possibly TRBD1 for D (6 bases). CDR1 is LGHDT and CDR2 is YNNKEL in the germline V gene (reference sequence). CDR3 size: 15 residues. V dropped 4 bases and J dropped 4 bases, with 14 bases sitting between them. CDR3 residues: CASSPRGGENQPQHF. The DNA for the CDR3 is TGTGCCAGCAGCCCCCGAGGGGGTGAGAATCAGCCCCAGCATTTT.

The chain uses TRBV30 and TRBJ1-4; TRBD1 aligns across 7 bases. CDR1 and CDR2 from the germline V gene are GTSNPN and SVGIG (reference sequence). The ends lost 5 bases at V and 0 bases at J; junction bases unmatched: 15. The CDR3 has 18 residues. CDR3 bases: TGTGCCTGGGGTAAAACTCGGGACAGTTTGGCAACTAATGAAAAACTGTTTTTT. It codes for CAWGKTRDSLATNEKLFF.

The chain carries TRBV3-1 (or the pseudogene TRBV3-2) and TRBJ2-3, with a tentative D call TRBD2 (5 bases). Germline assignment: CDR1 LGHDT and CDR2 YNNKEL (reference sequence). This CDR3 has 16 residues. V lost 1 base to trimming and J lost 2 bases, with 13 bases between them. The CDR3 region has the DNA TGTGCCAGCAGCCAAGGCCAAGCGGTGAACACAGATACGCAGTATTTT. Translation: CASSQGQAVNTDTQYF.

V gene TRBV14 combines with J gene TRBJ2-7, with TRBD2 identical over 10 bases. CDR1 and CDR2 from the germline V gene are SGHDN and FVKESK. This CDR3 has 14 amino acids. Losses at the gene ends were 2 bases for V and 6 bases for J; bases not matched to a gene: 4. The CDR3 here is CASSQTSGTVEQYV. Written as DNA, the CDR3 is TGTGCCAGCAGCCAAACTAGCGGGACCGTCGAGCAGTACGTC.